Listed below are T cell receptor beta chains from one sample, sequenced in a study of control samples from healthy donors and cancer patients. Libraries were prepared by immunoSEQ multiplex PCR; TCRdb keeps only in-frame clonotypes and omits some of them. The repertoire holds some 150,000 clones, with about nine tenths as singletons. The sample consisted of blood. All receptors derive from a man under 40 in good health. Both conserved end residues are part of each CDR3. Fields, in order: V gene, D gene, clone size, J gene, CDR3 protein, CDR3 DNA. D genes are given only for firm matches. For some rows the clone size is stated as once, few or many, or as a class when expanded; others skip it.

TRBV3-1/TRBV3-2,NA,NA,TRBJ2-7,CASGRAGGYEQYF,TGTGCCAGCGGGAGGGCAGGGGGCTACGAGCAGTACTTC
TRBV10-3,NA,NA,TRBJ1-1,CAISESTGVGEAFF,TGTGCCATCAGTGAGTCAACCGGAGTAGGAGAAGCTTTCTTT
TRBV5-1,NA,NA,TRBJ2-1,CASSLFSSYNEQFF,TGCGCCAGCAGCTTGTTCAGCTCCTACAATGAGCAGTTCTTC
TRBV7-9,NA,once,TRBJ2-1,CASSLAVGNEQFF,TGTGCCAGCAGCTTGGCCGTCGGCAATGAGCAGTTCTTC
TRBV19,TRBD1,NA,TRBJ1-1,CASSIGQARTEAFF,TGTGCCAGTAGTATTGGACAGGCAAGAACTGAAGCTTTCTTT
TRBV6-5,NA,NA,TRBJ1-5,CASSASGPQRPQHF,TGTGCCAGCAGCGCAAGCGGGCCCCAAAGGCCCCAGCATTTT
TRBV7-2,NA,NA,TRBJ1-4,CASSPGVGGEKLFF,TGTGCCAGCAGCCCGGGAGTTGGAGGGGAAAAACTGTTTTTT
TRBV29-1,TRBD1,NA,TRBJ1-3,CSVDQGAGNTIYF,TGCAGCGTTGATCAGGGGGCTGGAAACACCATATATTTT
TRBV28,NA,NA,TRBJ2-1,CASSLRGEQFF,TGTGCCAGCAGTTTGAGGGGCGAGCAGTTCTTC
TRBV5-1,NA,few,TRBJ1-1,CASSSVNTEAFF,TGCGCCAGCAGCAGCGTGAACACTGAAGCTTTCTTT
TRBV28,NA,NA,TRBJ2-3,CASSLPGADTQYF,TGTGCCAGCAGTCTCCCTGGCGCAGATACGCAGTATTTT
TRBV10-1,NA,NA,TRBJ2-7,CASSESKGEQYF,TGCGCCAGCAGTGAGTCGAAGGGCGAGCAGTACTTC
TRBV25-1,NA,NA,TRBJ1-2,CASRARTVLNYGYTF,TGTGCCAGCAGAGCCAGGACAGTCCTTAACTATGGCTACACCTTC
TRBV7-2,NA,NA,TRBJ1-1,CASSLGTMNTEAFF,TGTGCCAGCAGCTTAGGGACTATGAACACTGAAGCTTTCTTT
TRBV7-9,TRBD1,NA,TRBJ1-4,CASSQNRQGSQEKLFF,TGTGCCAGCAGCCAAAATCGACAGGGGAGTCAGGAAAAACTGTTTTTT
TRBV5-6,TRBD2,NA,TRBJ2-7,CASSKREIEYEQYF,TGTGCCAGCAGCAAGCGGGAGATTGAGTACGAGCAGTACTTC
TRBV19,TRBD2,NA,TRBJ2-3,CASSIVKPGLAATDTQYF,TGTGCCAGTAGTATAGTTAAGCCCGGACTAGCGGCCACAGATACGCAGTATTTT
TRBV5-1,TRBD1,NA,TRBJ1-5,CASSLGQGAYQPQHF,TGCGCCAGCAGCTTGGGGCAGGGGGCATATCAGCCCCAGCATTTT
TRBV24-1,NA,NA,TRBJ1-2,CATSEGYGYTF,TGTGCCACCAGTGAGGGCTATGGCTACACCTTC
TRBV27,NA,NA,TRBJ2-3,CASSLGLDTDTQYF,TGTGCCAGCAGTTTGGGGCTAGACACAGATACGCAGTATTTT
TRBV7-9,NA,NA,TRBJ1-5,CASSLGVNQPQHF,TGTGCCAGCAGCTTGGGGGTCAATCAGCCCCAGCATTTT
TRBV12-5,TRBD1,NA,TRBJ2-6,CASGLVRDRGSGANVLTF,TGTGCTAGTGGTTTGGTACGGGACAGGGGCTCCGGGGCCAACGTCCTGACTTTC
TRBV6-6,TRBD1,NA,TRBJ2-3,CASSYSPGQGSDTQYF,TGTGCCAGCAGTTACTCGCCGGGACAGGGCTCAGATACGCAGTATTTT
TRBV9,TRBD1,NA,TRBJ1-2,CASSVTRQGYGYTF,TGTGCCAGCAGCGTAACCCGACAGGGTTATGGCTACACCTTC
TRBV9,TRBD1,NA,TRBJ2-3,CASRYLDRVGDTQYF,TGTGCCAGCAGATACTTGGACAGGGTCGGAGATACGCAGTATTTT
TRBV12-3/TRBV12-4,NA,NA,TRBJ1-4,CASRQGQGEKLFF,TGTGCCAGCAGGCAAGGGCAAGGGGAAAAACTGTTTTTT
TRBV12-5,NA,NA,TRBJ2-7,CASGFPGQFYEQYF,TGTGCTAGTGGTTTTCCCGGACAGTTCTACGAGCAGTACTTC
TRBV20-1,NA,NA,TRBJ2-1,CSAPLYNEQFF,TGCAGTGCTCCACTCTACAATGAGCAGTTCTTC
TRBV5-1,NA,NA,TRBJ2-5,CASSPPQAGAGETQYF,TGCGCCAGCAGCCCCCCTCAGGCAGGGGCCGGGGAGACCCAGTACTTC
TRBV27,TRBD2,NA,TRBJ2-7,CASSLSGGTERYF,TGTGCCAGCAGTTTATCGGGGGGGACCGAGCGGTACTTC
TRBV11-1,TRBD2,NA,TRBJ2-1,CASSLSGGAEEQFF,TGTGCCAGCAGCCTTAGCGGGGGGGCGGAAGAGCAGTTCTTC
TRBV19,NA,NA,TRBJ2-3,CASSTRLDTQYF,TGTGCCAGTAGTACCCGGTTGGATACGCAGTATTTT
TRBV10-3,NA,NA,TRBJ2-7,CAISPEQGTYEQYF,TGTGCCATCAGCCCGGAACAGGGTACCTACGAGCAGTACTTC
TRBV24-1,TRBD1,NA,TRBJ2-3,CATSPPPGTGTDTQYF,TGTGCCACCAGCCCCCCTCCCGGGACAGGGACAGATACGCAGTATTTT
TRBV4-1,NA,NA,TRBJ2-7,CASSQDIQGYEQYF,TGCGCCAGCAGCCAAGACATACAGGGCTACGAGCAGTACTTC